Listed here are 16 T cell receptor beta chains from one sample, sequenced in a study of early T cells in non-severe SARS-CoV-2 infection. From the 5' RACE reads, TCRdb called clonotypes with MiXCR, one entry per CDR3 protein. In the table there are tens of thousands of distinct CDR3 sequences, over 4.5% of which are singletons. The material sequenced was whole blood. The receptors were sampled from an adult who was a healthcare worker with PCR-confirmed SARS-CoV-2 infection or an uninfected control (not recorded which).

The chain joins TRBV6-6 to TRBJ1-1; D possibly corresponds to TRBD1 (5 bases). The CDR3 has 13 residues. Germline values: CDR1 MNHNY, CDR2 SVGAGI (reference sequence). With 2 bases removed from V and 3 bases from J, the gap between germline ends came to 7 bases. CDR3 sequence: CASSYRGDTEAFF. CDR3 coding DNA: TGTGCCAGCAGTTACCGAGGGGACACTGAAGCTTTCTTT.

This clonotype was counted at least ten times. This chain uses TRBV11-2 with TRBJ2-1; D is perhaps TRBD2 (5 bases). The V end lost 2 bases, the J end lost 11 bases, and 13 bases lay between the germline ends. The length of the CDR3 is 13 residues. CDR1 and CDR2 (germline): SGHAT, FQNNGV. The CDR3, as DNA: TGTGCCAGCAGCTTACAGCGGCGGGCAAAGCAGTTCTTC. This translates into CASSLQRRAKQFF.

In this sample, this clonotype turned up many times. The chain recombines TRBV7-6 with TRBJ2-5; possibly TRBD1 for D (5 bases). The length of the CDR3 is 15 residues. Germline V gene data show CDR1 as SGHVS and CDR2 as FNYEAQ. Deletions cut 7 bases from V and 1 base from J, with 16 bases between. The CDR3 DNA is TGTGCCAGCACCATCGACACAGGTTTCCAAGAGACCCAGTACTTC. Its protein is CASTIDTGFQETQYF.

This clonotype was picked up many times. The rearrangement uses TRBV5-1 and TRBJ1-1; D gene uncertain. V was trimmed by 0 bases and J by 1 base, leaving 7 bases between them. The CDR3 loop spans 14 amino acids. Looked up from germline, CDR1 is SGHRS and CDR2 is YFSETQ. This CDR3 reads CASSLGQPNTEAFF. The CDR3 DNA follows: TGCGCCAGCAGCTTGGGGCAGCCGAACACTGAAGCTTTCTTT.

At least ten counts were recorded for this clonotype. The DNA of the CDR3 is TGCGCCAGCAGCCGGGGGGGACCCTCTAGCACAGATACGCAGTATTTT. Its protein is CASSRGGPSSTDTQYF. This chain links TRBV5-1 with TRBJ2-3, with 8 bases fitting TRBD2. The trim removed 4 bases at V and 0 bases at J, leaving 7 bases unmatched. The germline CDR1 and CDR2 sequences are SGHRS and YFSETQ. The CDR3 extends over 16 amino acids.

This clonotype was observed many times. The rearrangement links TRBV11-2 to TRBJ2-1, with 7 nucleotides matching TRBD2. The ends lost 6 bases at V and 9 bases at J; junction bases unmatched: 14. The CDR3 runs to 15 residues. Per germline, CDR1 SGHAT and CDR2 FQNNGV. CDR3 sequence (DNA): TGTGCCAGCAGTTCCACCGGGACTATATGGAGTGAGCAGTTCTTC. It translates to CASSSTGTIWSEQFF.

This chain connects TRBV20-1 to TRBJ1-1; tentative D call: TRBD1 (5 bases). Germline V lookup: CDR1 DFQATT, CDR2 SNEGSKA (reference sequence). V lost 3 bases and J lost 0, with 8 bases in between. The CDR3 sequence is 13 residues long. The CDR3 loop is CSASRGMNTEAFF. The DNA of the CDR3 is TGCAGTGCTAGTAGGGGAATGAACACTGAAGCTTTCTTT.

This clonotype was found many times. V usage is TRBV20-1 and J usage is TRBJ1-6; no clear D gene. V lost 3 bases and J 5 bases, leaving 8 bases between the germline ends. The CDR3 sequence is 13 residues long. Germline-derived CDR1 and CDR2 are DFQATT and SNEGSKA (reference sequence). The CDR3 here is CSASRRNNSPLHF. The CDR3 coding sequence is TGCAGTGCTAGTAGGCGGAATAATTCACCCCTCCACTTT.

This chain uses TRBV12-3 or TRBV12-4 with TRBJ2-3; tentative D call: TRBD2 (7 bases). The V gene lost 6 bases and the J gene lost 5 bases, with 12 bases spanning the gap. This CDR3 comprises 13 residues. CDR3 amino acids: CASRPRGGDTQYF. CDR3 nucleotide sequence: TGTGCCAGCAGGCCTAGGGGGGGAGATACGCAGTATTTT.

As concerns this clonotype: This may stem from a read error, because a much larger clone lies one nucleotide away. The chain has TRBV27 and TRBJ1-2, with unresolved D. The CDR3 has 15 residues. Germline-derived CDR1 and CDR2 are MNHEY and SMNVEV (reference sequence). The CDR3 is CAGSLSISTSYGYTF. For the CDR3, the DNA is TGTGCCGGCAGTTTATCGATAAGCACATCCTATGGCTACACCTTC.

The table lists this clonotype with a few counts. The V and J genes are TRBV29-1 and TRBJ2-7, with D unresolved. The CDR3 totals 11 residues. With 7 bases removed from V and 2 bases from J, the gap between germline ends came to 9 bases. CDR1 SQVTM and CDR2 ANQGSEA come from the germline V gene. CDR3 loop: CSGVETYEQYF. In DNA form, the CDR3 reads TGCAGCGGCGTTGAGACCTACGAGCAGTACTTC.

In this sample, this clonotype turned up many times. This chain links TRBV30 with TRBJ2-2; D unclear. The CDR3 covers 13 residues. Trimming pared 1 base from V and 7 bases from J, leaving 10 bases between. Germline CDR1 GTSNPN, CDR2 SVGIG (reference sequence). The CDR3 protein is CAWSGLLIGELFF. CDR3 nucleotides: TGTGCCTGGAGTGGACTCTTGATCGGGGAGCTGTTTTTT.

This clonotype was observed many times. V gene TRBV7-3 combines with J gene TRBJ2-1; TRBD2 matches 12 bases. The CDR3 contains 14 residues. V trimming: 2 bases; J trimming: 10 bases; junction bases outside the gene matches: 3. From germline, CDR1 is SGHTA and CDR2 FQGTGA. The CDR3, as DNA: TGTGCCAGCAGCTTATCTAGCGGGAGGGACGAGCAGTTCTTC. Translation gives CASSLSSGRDEQFF.

This clonotype was seen at least ten times. The chain recombines TRBV11-2 with TRBJ2-1; no definite D call. Germline CDR1 SGHAT, CDR2 FQNNGV. V was cut by 0 bases and J by 3 bases, with 6 bases left in between. This CDR3 comprises 14 residues. This CDR3 is CASSLDRYYNEQFF. Here the CDR3 DNA reads TGTGCCAGCAGCTTAGACAGGTACTACAATGAGCAGTTCTTC.

The genes are TRBV6-1 and TRBJ1-2; 7 positions match TRBD1. CDR3 size: 15 residues. In germline, CDR1 is MNHNS, CDR2 SASEGT. Trimming at V came to 8 bases and at J to 6 bases, leaving 15 bases not matched to a gene. The CDR3 loop reads CASLPPGGLWNGYTF. In nucleotides, the CDR3 is TGTGCCAGCCTCCCTCCAGGGGGGCTCTGGAATGGCTACACCTTC.

In this sample, this clonotype turned up a few times. The rearrangement links TRBV10-2 to TRBJ2-7; no clear D gene. The V end lost 4 bases, the J end lost 0 bases, and 7 bases lay between the germline ends. The CDR3 is 13 residues long. Germline CDR1 WSHSY, CDR2 SAAADI. The CDR3 bases are TGCGCCAGCAGTGCAGGCAGCTCCTACGAGCAGTACTTC. It encodes CASSAGSSYEQYF.